This T cell receptor (beta chain) derives from a study of blood T cell repertoires in COVID-19. Study overall: COVID-19 samples from acute and convalescent phases originated in the United States, Italy and Spain.

Libraries were prepared by immunoSEQ multiplex PCR; TCRdb keeps only in-frame clonotypes and omits some of them. The sample has fewer than 80,000 clones, around 91% seen once; the top ten hold about 5%. Trimming at V came to 5 bases and at J to 5 bases, leaving 12 bases not matched to a gene. This CDR3 spans 16 amino acids. Germline CDR1 reads MNHEY; CDR2 reads SMNVEV (reference sequence). Specimen: peripheral blood. This TCR was recovered from a man aged 45-65 years with acute or convalescent COVID-19. The chain employs TRBV27 and TRBJ2-1; 7 bases line up with TRBD2. Written as DNA, the CDR3 is TGTGCCAGCAGTCTAGCGGAGCAACTCCAACACAATGAGCAGTTCTTC. Residues: CASSLAEQLQHNEQFF.